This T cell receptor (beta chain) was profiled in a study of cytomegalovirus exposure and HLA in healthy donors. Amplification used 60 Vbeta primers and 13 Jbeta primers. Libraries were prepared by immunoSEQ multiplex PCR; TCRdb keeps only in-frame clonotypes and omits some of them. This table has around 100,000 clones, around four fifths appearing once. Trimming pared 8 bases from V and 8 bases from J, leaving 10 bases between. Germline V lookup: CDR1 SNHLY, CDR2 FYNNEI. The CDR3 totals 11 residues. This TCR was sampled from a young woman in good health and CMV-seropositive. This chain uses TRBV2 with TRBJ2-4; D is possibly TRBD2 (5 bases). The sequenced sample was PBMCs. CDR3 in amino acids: CASGMRDIQYF. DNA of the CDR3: TGTGCCAGCGGGATGAGGGACATTCAGTACTTC.